Shown below are 3 T cell receptor beta chains from a single sample sequenced in a study of T cell clonotyping in hematopoietic cell transplantation. The assay was immunoSEQ multiplex PCR, and TCRdb's table has in-frame clones only and misses some. The data show about 45,000 clones, 94% seen once. Sequencing was performed on peripheral blood mononuclear cells. The receptors originated from a woman aged 45-65 years in good health. Some clones in this sample may be carry-over from other donors' samples.

The chain links TRBV19 to TRBJ2-7; D unresolved. The CDR3 loop spans 13 amino acids. With 3 bases removed from V and 0 bases from J, the gap between germline ends came to 6 bases. The germline V gene encodes CDR1 LNHDA and CDR2 SQIVND (reference sequence). The CDR3 DNA sequence: TGTGCCAGTAGTATGTTTGTCTCCTACGAGCAGTACTTC. Amino acid sequence: CASSMFVSYEQYF.

The chain uses TRBV6-5 and TRBJ2-1; no firm D call. The CDR3 spans 14 residues. CDR1 is MNHEY, CDR2 SVGAGI, per germline. The ends were cut back, 2 bases at V and 5 bases at J, with 10 bases in the middle. CDR3 loop: CASSYRVEDNEQFF. In DNA form, the CDR3 reads TGTGCCAGCAGTTACAGGGTAGAGGACAATGAGCAGTTCTTC.

CDR3 in amino acids: CASIHLGESSYEQYF. The DNA of the CDR3 is TGTGCCAGCATCCATTTAGGGGAATCCTCCTACGAGCAGTACTTC. This chain uses TRBV6-5 with TRBJ2-7; the D gene is possibly TRBD1 (5 bases). Trimming left V 7 bases short and J 0 bases short, with 16 bases between. The germline gives CDR1 MNHEY, CDR2 SVGAGI. The length of the CDR3 is 15 residues.